This TCR beta chain comes out of a study of cytomegalovirus exposure and HLA in healthy donors. Study at large: In terms of ancestry, the Caucasian-associated cluster contained about four fifths of the approximately 400 genotyped donors.

CDR1 is SGHDT, CDR2 YYEEEE, per germline. The CDR3 consists of 14 residues. V lost 0 bases and J lost 4, with 9 bases in between. General study results and limits: In a later analysis, TCR association rates varied by HLA locus: DRB1 most, HLA-C fewest.

The primer mix had 60 Vbeta and 13 Jbeta primers. TCRdb's table, derived via immunoSEQ multiplex PCR, lists solely in-frame clones and lacks some. The sample contains 70,000 to 95,000 clones, roughly 86% of which appear only once. In regard to this clone: Its matching antigen is unknown.

It was healthy bone marrow donors who served as donors. The V and J genes are TRBV5-6 and TRBJ2-3; D is perhaps TRBD2 (5 bases). Sequencing was performed on PBMCs. The sequence was collected from a woman aged 18-29 years in good health and CMV-seropositive. In nucleotides, the CDR3 is TGTGCCAGCAGCTTGGGCGGGCGTGCAGATACGCAGTATTTT. Amino acids: CASSLGGRADTQYF. Together with reference TRBV5-6 and TRBJ2-3, the CDR3 gives the full variable domain: DAGVTQSPTHLIKTRGQQVTLRCSPKSGHDTVSWYQQALGQGPQFIFQYYEEEERQRGNFPDRFSGHQFPNYSSELNVNALLLGDSALYLCASSLGGRADTQYFGPGTRLTVL.